Listed below are T cell receptor beta chains from one sample, sequenced in a study of blood T cells in healthy people across ages. TCRdb itself ran the 5' RACE reads through MiXCR, one entry per CDR3 protein. This table has around 1,000,000 distinct CDR3 sequences, under 30% appearing once. The same data also contributed to another study, on T cells of mothers and their children.

Sequencing was performed on blood. The receptor source for this set is a girl aged 2-9 years in good health. Both conserved end residues are part of each CDR3. D genes are given only for firm matches. Clone size appears in some rows only: once, few, many, or a class for an expanded clone.

J gene: TRBJ2-7; D gene: NA; V gene: TRBV7-2; CDR3 length: 13; clone size: few; CDR3 DNA: TGTGCCAGCAGCTTAGCCCGAGGTAGTTGGCAGTACTTC; CDR3 protein: CASSLARGSWQYF
J gene: TRBJ1-5; D gene: TRBD1; V gene: TRBV12-3/TRBV12-4; CDR3 length: 15; clone size: few; CDR3 DNA: TGTGCCAGCAGCCCGGGACAGGGGGTGGATCAGCCCCAGCATTTT; CDR3 protein: CASSPGQGVDQPQHF
J gene: TRBJ2-3; D gene: TRBD2; V gene: TRBV14; CDR3 length: 14; clone size: few; CDR3 DNA: TGTGCCAGCAGCCGAGTCCCTAGCGGGGATACGCAGTATTTT; CDR3 protein: CASSRVPSGDTQYF
J gene: TRBJ2-7; D gene: NA; V gene: TRBV19; CDR3 length: 14; clone size: NA; CDR3 DNA: TGTGCCAGTTCACCCGGGGACATATTTTACGAGCAGTACTTC; CDR3 protein: CASSPGDIFYEQYF
J gene: TRBJ2-5; D gene: NA; V gene: TRBV7-9; CDR3 length: 16; clone size: NA; CDR3 DNA: TGTGCCAGCAGCTCCGGACCTACTAGTATTGCTGGTGAGCAGTACTTC; CDR3 protein: CASSSGPTSIAGEQYF
J gene: TRBJ2-3; D gene: NA; V gene: TRBV7-2; CDR3 length: 11; clone size: NA; CDR3 DNA: TGTGTCAGTGACTTGGGACATTTGCAGTATTTT; CDR3 protein: CVSDLGHLQYF
J gene: TRBJ2-5; D gene: NA; V gene: TRBV28; CDR3 length: 14; clone size: NA; CDR3 DNA: TGTGCCAACAGTTTATCCCACAGGAAAGAGACCCAGTACTTC; CDR3 protein: CANSLSHRKETQYF
J gene: TRBJ2-7; D gene: TRBD1; V gene: TRBV29-1; CDR3 length: 13; clone size: many; CDR3 DNA: TGCAGCGTCCGACAGGGGGAAACCTACGAGCAGTACTTC; CDR3 protein: CSVRQGETYEQYF
J gene: TRBJ1-1; D gene: NA; V gene: TRBV5-1; CDR3 length: 16; clone size: NA; CDR3 DNA: TGCGCCAGCAACTTGTGGATCTCGGCCGTGAACACTGAAGCTTTCTTT; CDR3 protein: CASNLWISAVNTEAFF
J gene: TRBJ2-5; D gene: TRBD2; V gene: TRBV5-1; CDR3 length: 16; clone size: few; CDR3 DNA: TGCGCCAGCAGCTTGGCCGGGGGGACTATGTCGGAGACCCAGTACTTC; CDR3 protein: CASSLAGGTMSETQYF
J gene: TRBJ1-3; D gene: NA; V gene: TRBV20-1; CDR3 length: 14; clone size: NA; CDR3 DNA: TGCAGTGCTAGGAGGTCAACGACTGGAAACACCATATATTTT; CDR3 protein: CSARRSTTGNTIYF